What follows are 10 T cell receptor beta chains derived from one specimen sequenced in a study of response to subunit inactivated influenza vaccine. TCRdb reanalysed the RT-PCR reads using MiXCR and keeps one entry per CDR3 protein. The top ten hold roughly 14% of the sample, which has around 470,000 distinct CDR3 sequences, approximately 7.2% seen once. Here the sequenced sample was PBMCs from blood, taken less than 30 months after vaccination. These receptors were taken from a man in his fifties or sixties who received an inactivated influenza vaccine.

This chain connects TRBV12-3 or TRBV12-4 to TRBJ1-2, with D unresolved. There are 14 residues in the CDR3. Trimming shortened V by 2 bases and J by 6 bases, and 13 bases separated the two germline ends. CDR3 amino acids: CASSLSSGWNGYTF. CDR3 in DNA: TGTGCCAGCAGTTTATCCTCCGGCTGGAATGGCTACACCTTC.

In its sample, this clonotype was seen many times. The rearrangement links TRBV14 to TRBJ1-3; D call uncertain. Germline V gives CDR1 SGHDN, CDR2 FVKESK. The length of the CDR3 is 13 residues. Trimming took 8 bases from V and 1 from J, leaving 9 bases between them. CDR3 bases: TGTGCCAGCCGTGACTGGTCTGGAAACACCATATATTTT. This gives the protein CASRDWSGNTIYF.

This clonotype was seen a handful of times. V is TRBV6-1 and J is TRBJ2-3; 14 bases are a match to TRBD2. This CDR3 is 17 amino acids long. Germline loops: CDR1 MNHNS, CDR2 SASEGT. After removal of 6 bases from V and 0 bases from J, the junction contained 5 bases not matched to a gene. The CDR3 DNA reads TGTGCCAGCAGCGGACTAGCGGGGGGACATAGCACAGATACGCAGTATTTT. Translating it yields CASSGLAGGHSTDTQYF.

This clonotype was detected ten times or more. The chain carries TRBV12-3 or TRBV12-4 and TRBJ2-5; 8 bases are shared with TRBD2. CDR3 size: 13 residues. The V and J ends lost 6 bases and 4 bases, in that order; junction bases with no gene match: 4. Here the CDR3 reads CASSRGGLETQYF. For the CDR3, the DNA is TGTGCCAGCAGCCGGGGGGGATTAGAGACCCAGTACTTC.

This chain connects TRBV7-9 to TRBJ2-7, with TRBD1 matching over 9 bases. Germline assignment: CDR1 SEHNR and CDR2 FQNEAQ (reference sequence). V was pared by 0 bases and J by 7 bases, with 7 bases of the junction left unmatched. The CDR3 contains 15 residues. CDR3 coding DNA: TGTGCCAGCAGCTTAGCGACGACAGGGGGTTTAGAGCAGTACTTC. This translates into CASSLATTGGLEQYF.

Ten or more counts support this clonotype. V usage is TRBV10-3 and J usage is TRBJ2-3; D might be TRBD1 or TRBD2, each matching 5 bases. Trimming took 11 bases from V and 6 from J, leaving 21 bases between them. The CDR3 length is 14 residues. Per germline, CDR1 ENHRY and CDR2 SYGVKD. CDR3 sequence reads: CASSGTNLVDTQYF. For the CDR3, the DNA is TGTGCCTCTTCCGGGACCAACCTAGTGGATACGCAGTATTTT.

This clonotype turned up a few times. The CDR3: CASSPGPTGTNEQFF. CDR3 nucleotide sequence: TGTGCCAGCAGCCCGGGACCGACCGGCACCAATGAGCAGTTCTTC. The rearrangement joins TRBV4-2 to TRBJ2-1; D is possibly TRBD1 or TRBD2 (5 bases each). Trimming stripped 4 bases from V and 6 bases from J, with 16 bases between. Germline V gives CDR1 LGHNA, CDR2 YNFKEQ. The CDR3 length is 15 residues.

This clonotype appeared many times. The rearrangement joins TRBV27 to TRBJ2-7; D is unresolved. The CDR3 spans 14 residues. Germline V gene lookup returns CDR1 MNHEY and CDR2 SMNVEV (reference sequence). V lost 3 bases and J 0 bases, leaving 9 bases between the germline ends. The CDR3 DNA sequence: TGTGCCAGCAGTTTCGGACGTACCTCCTACGAGCAGTACTTC. This sequence encodes CASSFGRTSYEQYF.

In its sample, this clonotype was seen a few times. This chain connects TRBV6-6 to TRBJ2-5, with TRBD1 identical over 7 bases. Germline loops: CDR1 MNHNY, CDR2 SVGAGI (reference sequence). This CDR3 has 12 amino acids. Trimming at V came to 7 bases and at J to 1 base, leaving 0 bases not matched to a gene. The CDR3 is CASKGAQETQYF. CDR3 bases: TGTGCCAGCAAGGGGGCCCAAGAGACCCAGTACTTC.

The genes are TRBV7-6 and TRBJ2-2, with TRBD2 as a possible D gene (6 bases). Germline V CDR1 and CDR2: SGHVS, FNYEAQ. CDR3 length equals 16 residues. Trimming took off 0 bases at V and 8 bases at J, with 16 bases between the two ends. Here the CDR3 DNA reads TGTGCCAGCAGCTTAGCCGTTTCGGTAGCGGCAGGGGAGCTGTTTTTT. Protein sequence: CASSLAVSVAAGELFF.